A single sample gave rise to the 12 T cell receptor beta chains below, sequenced in a study of blood T cell repertoires in COVID-19. Only in-frame clones appear in the TCRdb table, and some are missing; sequencing was by immunoSEQ multiplex PCR. Among 300,000 to 450,000 clones listed, more than 75% were seen once. Sequencing was carried out using peripheral blood. The receptors were gathered from a human donor in a cohort sampled during active COVID-19.

The chain couples TRBV11-3 to TRBJ2-3; 7 positions match TRBD2. J gave up 4 bases and V 1 base, and 2 bases lay outside the gene matches. The germline V gene encodes CDR1 SGHNT and CDR2 YENEEA. The CDR3 contains 14 residues. The CDR3 sequence is CASSLAGRSDTQYF. In DNA form, the CDR3 reads TGTGCCAGCAGCTTAGCCGGGAGGTCAGATACGCAGTATTTT.

The V and J genes are TRBV6-1 and TRBJ2-1, with TRBD2 identical over 13 bases. This CDR3 spans 16 amino acids. Trimming took 6 bases from V and 7 from J; bases not matched to a gene: 9. CDR1 and CDR2 from the germline V gene are MNHNS and SASEGT. The CDR3 reads CASSELAGGPLNEQFF. The CDR3 DNA follows: TGTGCCAGCAGCGAACTAGCGGGAGGGCCGTTGAATGAGCAGTTCTTC.

The chain recombines TRBV19 with TRBJ1-1; D is unclear. From germline, CDR1 is LNHDA and CDR2 SQIVND (reference sequence). Trimming removed 4 bases from V and 3 bases from J, with 9 bases in between. This CDR3 region has 13 residues. CDR3: CASSTARDTEAFF. In DNA form, the CDR3 reads TGTGCCAGTAGTACTGCCCGGGACACTGAAGCTTTCTTT.

The chain combines TRBV20-1 with TRBJ2-1; the D gene is possibly TRBD2 (6 bases). The CDR3 length is 14 residues. Germline V lookup: CDR1 DFQATT, CDR2 SNEGSKA (reference sequence). The ends were cut back, 3 bases at V and 4 bases at J, with 13 bases in the middle. CDR3: CSASLVAVYNEQFF. CDR3 bases: TGCAGTGCTAGTCTGGTAGCGGTTTACAATGAGCAGTTCTTC.

This sequence joins TRBV7-3 and TRBJ2-2, with D unclear. The CDR3 is made up of 13 amino acids. Trimming took 1 base from V and 5 from J, leaving 5 bases between them. Germline loops: CDR1 SGHTA, CDR2 FQGTGA. This chain's CDR3 is CASSLSGTGELFF. CDR3 in DNA: TGTGCCAGCAGCTTAAGCGGTACCGGGGAGCTGTTTTTT.

The genes are TRBV7-9 and TRBJ2-1, with a possible D match to TRBD2 (6 bases). Germline V gene sequence: CDR1 SEHNR, CDR2 FQNEAQ (reference sequence). The CDR3 consists of 14 residues. The germline V and J ends were trimmed by 5 bases and 7 bases, with 15 bases remaining between them. The CDR3 loop is CASSPPGARNEQFF. The CDR3, as DNA: TGTGCCAGCAGCCCGCCGGGAGCGAGGAATGAGCAGTTCTTC.

CDR3 region: CASSEPTDGGYTF. CDR3 nucleotides: TGCGCCAGCAGTGAGCCCACAGACGGTGGCTACACCTTC. This rearrangement joins TRBV10-1 to TRBJ1-2; no clear D. Germline values: CDR1 WNHNN, CDR2 SYGVQD (reference sequence). CDR3 length equals 13 residues. Trimming took 2 bases from V and 7 from J, leaving 11 bases between them.

The rearrangement joins TRBV5-1 to TRBJ1-1, with D possibly being TRBD1 (6 bases). V lost 1 base to trimming and J lost 4 bases, with 11 bases between them. Germline assignment: CDR1 SGHRS and CDR2 YFSETQ. CDR3 length: 14 amino acids. This CDR3 reads CASSLRQGLTEAFF. Written as DNA, the CDR3 is TGCGCCAGCAGCTTGAGGCAGGGGCTCACTGAAGCTTTCTTT.

The V gene is TRBV7-9, the J gene TRBJ2-2; 7 bases map to TRBD2. The V segment lost 5 bases and the J segment 0 bases; nucleotides outside the gene matches: 12. The germline CDR1 and CDR2 sequences are SEHNR and FQNEAQ (reference sequence). The CDR3 is 18 amino acids. The CDR3 nucleotides are TGTGCCAGCAGCCTTCCGGGAGGCGGGAGCTCGAACACCGGGGAGCTGTTTTTT. As protein: CASSLPGGGSSNTGELFF.

This clone occurred a few times. The genes are TRBV5-1 and TRBJ1-1; D is uncertain. Germline-derived CDR1 and CDR2 are SGHRS and YFSETQ. The V end lost 4 bases, the J end lost 1 base, and 8 bases lay between the germline ends. This CDR3 spans 13 amino acids. CDR3 sequence (DNA): TGCGCCAGCAGCCCGGGAGGGAACACTGAAGCTTTCTTT. It yields the protein CASSPGGNTEAFF.

The chain couples TRBV7-9 to TRBJ1-2, with D maybe TRBD1 (5 bases). The V end lost 2 bases, the J end lost 7 bases, and 14 bases lay between the germline ends. The length of the CDR3 is 14 residues. Per the germline V gene, CDR1 is SEHNR and CDR2 is FQNEAQ (reference sequence). The CDR3 DNA is TGTGCCAGCAGCTTATTCGGGGGAGGGCTTGGCTACACCTTC. Its protein is CASSLFGGGLGYTF.

The chain carries TRBV18 and TRBJ2-1, with TRBD2 matching 10 bases. This CDR3 has 15 residues. The V segment lost 6 bases and the J segment 7 bases; nucleotides outside the gene matches: 9. Germline CDR1 reads KGHSH; CDR2 reads LQKENI. The CDR3 here is CASSLGLAALNEQFF. As DNA, the CDR3 is TGTGCCAGCTCCCTTGGACTAGCGGCCCTGAATGAGCAGTTCTTC. The full variable domain, its missing parts supplied by reference TRBV18 and TRBJ2-1, is NAGVMQNPRHLVRRRGQEARLRCSPMKGHSHVYWYRQLPEEGLKFMVYLQKENIIDESGMPKERFSAEFPKEGPSILRIQQVVRGDSAAYFCASSLGLAALNEQFFGPGTRLTVL.